This is a list of T cell receptor beta chains from one sample in a study of T-cell memory formation after mild COVID-19. TCRdb itself ran the 5' RACE reads through MiXCR, one entry per CDR3 protein. Found here are under 600,000 distinct CDR3 sequences, about 22% of them singletons; the top ten hold under 8.5%. The sequenced sample was PBMCs or a T cell subset sorted from them (not recorded which). Receptor source: an adult woman who had mild COVID-19 (a few samples of this study predate the infection). Cell type and time point are not known. The conserved cysteine and the conserved F or W are not part of the CDR3 here.

cdr3_aa: ATSDLTTGSRTGPFNQPQH; v_call: TRBV24-1; j_call: TRBJ1-5
cdr3_aa: ATSDPEPSGANVLT; v_call: TRBV24-1; j_call: TRBJ2-6
cdr3_aa: ASSPRGLGETEAF; v_call: TRBV4-1; j_call: TRBJ1-1
cdr3_aa: ASSVTQGNTEAF; v_call: TRBV12-3/TRBV12-4; j_call: TRBJ1-1
cdr3_aa: ASSLDREAGYT; v_call: TRBV7-8; j_call: TRBJ1-2
cdr3_aa: ASSVQSNHMNTEAF; v_call: TRBV5-5; j_call: TRBJ1-1
cdr3_aa: ASSVGARTGAGNTIY; v_call: TRBV9; j_call: TRBJ1-3
cdr3_aa: ATSRDLKEPYGYT; v_call: TRBV15; j_call: TRBJ1-2
cdr3_aa: AISETGPDEQF; v_call: TRBV10-3; j_call: TRBJ2-1
cdr3_aa: ASRAKSRTDTQY; v_call: TRBV5-1; j_call: TRBJ2-3
cdr3_aa: ASSPWGSNQPQH; v_call: TRBV27; j_call: TRBJ1-5
cdr3_aa: SSTGQGIHNEQF; v_call: TRBV29-1; j_call: TRBJ2-1
cdr3_aa: ASGGFSTDTQY; v_call: TRBV11-1; j_call: TRBJ2-3
cdr3_aa: ASSLAQDSLPKETQY; v_call: TRBV12-3/TRBV12-4; j_call: TRBJ2-5
cdr3_aa: AISDGAVNTEAF; v_call: TRBV10-3; j_call: TRBJ1-1
cdr3_aa: ASSPSAQGTDTQY; v_call: TRBV18; j_call: TRBJ2-3
cdr3_aa: ASGIRNQETQY; v_call: TRBV7-9; j_call: TRBJ2-5
cdr3_aa: ASSAGNTYNEQF; v_call: TRBV6-4; j_call: TRBJ2-1
cdr3_aa: ASSPLAGLNYNEQF; v_call: TRBV6-4; j_call: TRBJ2-1
cdr3_aa: ASSLVGDSSYNEQF; v_call: TRBV7-3; j_call: TRBJ2-1
cdr3_aa: ASSLATALPDGYT; v_call: TRBV7-2; j_call: TRBJ1-2
cdr3_aa: ASSYGGITYEQY; v_call: TRBV12-3/TRBV12-4; j_call: TRBJ2-7
cdr3_aa: ASSQARLAGGGGTDTQY; v_call: TRBV4-1; j_call: TRBJ2-3
cdr3_aa: ASISGGPKQETQY; v_call: TRBV6-2/TRBV6-3; j_call: TRBJ2-5
cdr3_aa: ASSLPQVQETQY; v_call: TRBV5-5; j_call: TRBJ2-5
cdr3_aa: ASSQESTSGIPREDTQY; v_call: TRBV4-3; j_call: TRBJ2-3
cdr3_aa: ATAQAGYNEQF; v_call: TRBV24-1; j_call: TRBJ2-1
cdr3_aa: ASSETSGATDTQY; v_call: TRBV7-3; j_call: TRBJ2-3
cdr3_aa: ASTAEGTGGGNEQF; v_call: TRBV2; j_call: TRBJ2-1
cdr3_aa: ATSGSNTDTQY; v_call: TRBV3-1; j_call: TRBJ2-3
cdr3_aa: ASSLREALH; v_call: TRBV7-9; j_call: TRBJ2-7
cdr3_aa: SARWGNTEAF; v_call: TRBV20-1; j_call: TRBJ1-1
cdr3_aa: ASSSTSRQEPNNSPLH; v_call: TRBV7-3; j_call: TRBJ1-6
cdr3_aa: SALLRLAGVSADTQY; v_call: TRBV20-1; j_call: TRBJ2-3
cdr3_aa: ASSFLPTSGLSYEQY; v_call: TRBV11-2; j_call: TRBJ2-7
cdr3_aa: ASSTGALTEPI; v_call: TRBV13; j_call: TRBJ1-2
cdr3_aa: ASSCPRFGGACDEQY; v_call: TRBV7-9; j_call: TRBJ2-7
cdr3_aa: ASSYRGQGGETQY; v_call: TRBV4-1; j_call: TRBJ2-5